The sequence of this T cell receptor beta chain was determined in a study of regulatory and conventional T cells in RAG deficiency. Study-level findings and limits: In Omenn syndrome, sorted "Tregs" may be peripherally activated cells. Omenn syndrome and CID/AS patients had around 100-fold fewer unique Treg TCR beta sequences, versus 9.5 to 10-fold elsewhere.

This clone was detected once. What it binds is not known. The assay was immunoSEQ multiplex PCR, and TCRdb's table has in-frame clones only and misses some. Here the sample spans tens of thousands of clones, around 90% being singletons. Blood CD4+ CD25-low CD127-high conventional T cells supplied the genomic DNA template. Germline V gives CDR1 MNHNY, CDR2 SVGAGI (reference sequence). The CDR3 sequence is 13 residues long. Trimming stripped 7 bases from V and 0 bases from J, with 7 bases between. The sample was also reused in another study, on regulatory T cells. That study reports: The primer mix had 52 TRBV and 13 TRBJ primers.

The genes are TRBV6-6 and TRBJ1-3; D unresolved. The sample taken for sequencing was CD4+ effector T cells sorted from blood. This sequence originates from a human donor in good health. In DNA, the CDR3 is TGTGCCAGCAAACCTTCCTCTGGAAACACCATATATTTT. This gives the protein CASKPSSGNTIYF.